This TCR beta chain originates from a study of T cell repertoires in cytomegalovirus infection (dated by TCRdb to the late 2010s). Turning to the overall study: Donor HLA type was relevant to the analysis, as public TCR beta signatures indicated carriage of CMV infection together with the matching HLA type. Overall study results and their limits: In both this cohort and an independent cohort of over 350 donors, the cumulative frequency of public TCR beta family members distinguished carriers of CMV infection plus the relevant HLA type. The ex vivo response was dominated by HLA-C-restricted CMV-specific TCR beta clonotypes, and the single most frequent clonotype in two of eight donors was supplied by these HLA-C-restricted clonotypes.

This clonotype has ten or more counts. Its binding antigen is unknown. No quality values exist for individual bases; no much larger clone is one base distant. For CDR1 and CDR2, the germline V gene lists SGHVS and FQNEAQ. The CDR3 starts with the cysteine, ends with the phenylalanine, and has 15 residues. Only CDR3 DNA is held: 45 bases, read in frame from base 1. Trimmed from V: 6 bases; trimmed from J: 2 bases; junction bases lacking a gene match: 8. Sequencing was carried out with an Illumina HiSeq 1500. In-frame beta chains were kept once TCRdb had trimmed the public reads at Q25 with fastp and called clones with MiXCR. All rows with the same CDR3 protein become a single entry with the most common DNA and genes. This sample has around 300,000 distinct CDR3 sequences in its table, and more than 9% of those were observed once. Approximately 4.5% of the sample is in the top ten clones.

This chain joins TRBV7-8 to TRBJ2-7; 9 of the junction bases match TRBD2. The sequence was collected from a human donor in good health (CMV status not recorded). Some clones in this sample may be carry-over from other donors' samples. Sequences were obtained from PBMCs. The CDR3 amino acid sequence is: CASRKERGVAYEQYF. The DNA reads as follows: TGTGCCAGCAGGAAAGAGCGGGGGGTTGCCTACGAGCAGTACTTC. The entire variable domain, with the stretches around the CDR3 drawn from the reference TRBV7-8 and TRBJ2-7 proteins, is GAGVSQSPRYKVAKRGQDVALRCDPISGHVSLFWYQQALGQGPEFLTYFQNEAQLDKSGLPSDRFFAERPEGSVSTLKIQRTQQEDSAVYLCASRKERGVAYEQYFGPGTRLTVT.